This T cell receptor beta chain was captured by sequencing in a study of CD8 T cells in ankylosing spondylitis. The CDR3 has 15 residues. CDR1 and CDR2 from the germline V gene are SGHTA and FQGNSA. The V end lost 6 bases, the J end lost 0 bases, and 13 bases lay between the germline ends. General observations from the study: It was reported that disease-linked clones were significantly enriched in matched ankylosing spondylitis synovial fluid. Some motif variants had been reported before (in reactive arthritis synovial fluid and blood). Ankylosing spondylitis blood appeared to be characterized by a TCR beta motif of fewer than ten highly homologous variants. Relatively rare in peripheral blood, disease-linked clones were also CD8+.

Comments on this clonotype: The antigen remains undetermined.

Making the TCR beta libraries involved quantitative 5'-RACE with molecular barcodes. TCRdb ran MiXCR on the 5' RACE reads and lists one entry per CDR3 protein. The sample has about 800,000 distinct CDR3 sequences, 12% seen once. Sequencing input: blood, either unsorted or a sorted T cell fraction (not recorded which). The clonotype comes from a male donor with ankylosing spondylitis. The chain carries TRBV7-2 and TRBJ2-3; D perhaps matches TRBD1 (5 bases). The DNA of the CDR3 is TGTGCCAGCAGTATCCAGGGCTATAGCACAGATACGCAGTATTTT. Translating it yields CASSIQGYSTDTQYF.